Listed here are 29 T cell receptor beta chains from one sample, sequenced in a study of T cells in Graves' hyperthyroidism and ophthalmopathy. Amplified regions were TCR beta CDR3 sequences from RNA transcripts. A first-round RT-PCR of the TCR CDR3 used the HTBI primer set. TCRdb redid the calling of the multiplex PCR reads with MiXCR, one entry per CDR3 protein. The table has a few hundred thousand distinct CDR3 sequences, around 45% seen once. Sequenced sample: peripheral blood or thyroid tissue (not recorded which). These receptors came from a young woman with Graves' hyperthyroidism.

The V gene is TRBV18, the J gene TRBJ1-1, with a possible D match to TRBD1 (5 bases). Germline V lookup: CDR1 KGHSH, CDR2 LQKENI. V was cut by 0 bases and J by 0 bases, with 14 bases left in between. This CDR3 region has 17 residues. The CDR3 bases are TGTGCCAGCTCACCACCGGAAGCAGGGTCCATGAACACTGAAGCTTTCTTT. It specifies CASSPPEAGSMNTEAFF. The full variable domain, with the rest looked up from reference TRBV18 and TRBJ1-1, is NAGVMQNPRHLVRRRGQEARLRCSPMKGHSHVYWYRQLPEEGLKFMVYLQKENIIDESGMPKERFSAEFPKEGPSILRIQQVVRGDSAAYFCASSPPEAGSMNTEAFFGQGTRLTVV.

This clonotype has ten or more counts. The chain carries TRBV24-1 and TRBJ2-2; no definite D call. Looked up from germline, CDR1 is KGHDR and CDR2 is SFDVKD. With 4 bases removed from V and 4 bases from J, the gap between germline ends came to 18 bases. The CDR3 contains 17 residues. The CDR3 bases are TGTGCCACCAGTGAGCCTACCCTATCTGTAGTCACCGGGGAGCTGTTTTTT. Its protein is CATSEPTLSVVTGELFF.

This clonotype was recorded many times. The genes are TRBV9 and TRBJ1-5, with 8 bases aligning to TRBD1. The trim removed 2 bases at V and 6 bases at J, leaving 7 bases unmatched. Germline assignment: CDR1 SGDLS and CDR2 YYNGEE. The length of the CDR3 is 15 residues. CDR3 nucleotide sequence: TGTGCCAGCAGCGTGACAGGGGATATCGGTCAGCCCCAGCATTTT. Protein: CASSVTGDIGQPQHF. The whole variable domain, filled in from reference TRBV9 and TRBJ1-5, reads DSGVTQTPKHLITATGQRVTLRCSPRSGDLSVYWYQQSLDQGLQFLIQYYNGEERAKGNILERFSAQQFPDLHSELNLSSLELGDSALYFCASSVTGDIGQPQHFGDGTRLSIL.

The chain joins TRBV2 to TRBJ1-2; 10 bases line up with TRBD1. This CDR3 spans 13 amino acids. J lost 6 bases, V lost 6 bases, and 4 bases had no gene match. Germline CDR1 reads SNHLY; CDR2 reads FYNNEI. The CDR3, as DNA: TGTGCCAGCAGGTTGGACAGGGGGGATGGCTACACCTTC. Protein product: CASRLDRGDGYTF.

On this clonotype itself: A read error may be the cause here, since a much bigger clone is one base away. This is likely a read error, given that the CDR3 carries no conserved phenylalanine or tryptophan at its end. V and J are TRBV6-1 and TRBJ1-1; no clear D gene. This CDR3 contains 12 residues. Germline-derived CDR1 and CDR2 are MNHNS and SASEGT. V dropped 3 bases and J dropped 3 bases, with 5 bases sitting between them. The CDR3 loop is CASSEGYTEAFL. In nucleotides, the CDR3 is TGTGCCAGCAGTGAGGGGTACACTGAAGCTTTCCTT.

The rearrangement uses TRBV27 and TRBJ2-2; 10 bases align to TRBD2. The CDR3 extends over 15 amino acids. Germline V gives CDR1 MNHEY, CDR2 SMNVEV (reference sequence). V was clipped by 4 bases and J by 6 bases; unmatched bases: 5. CDR3 residues: CASSWGTSEPGELFF. The CDR3 nucleotides read TGTGCCAGCAGTTGGGGGACTAGCGAACCCGGGGAGCTGTTTTTT.

This clonotype showed up just a few times. This rearrangement joins TRBV20-1 to TRBJ2-1, with 9 bases that match TRBD2. The V segment lost 6 bases and the J segment 1 base; nucleotides outside the gene matches: 4. The CDR3 loop spans 14 amino acids. Germline assignment: CDR1 DFQATT and CDR2 SNEGSKA (reference sequence). Here the CDR3 reads CSAKSGRSYNEQFF. CDR3 coding DNA: TGCAGTGCAAAGAGCGGGAGGTCCTACAATGAGCAGTTCTTC.

The chain employs TRBV4-3 and TRBJ1-6; D gene ambiguous. Looked up from germline, CDR1 is LGHNA and CDR2 is YSLEER. The CDR3 is 16 residues long. Deletions cut 4 bases from V and 2 bases from J, with 12 bases between. For the CDR3, the DNA is TGCGCCAGCAGCCCCCTCCAGCCTACCTATAATTCACCCCTCCACTTT. Translating gives CASSPLQPTYNSPLHF.

This clonotype has ten or more counts. The rearrangement links TRBV7-3 to TRBJ1-2, with TRBD1 matching 9 bases. The CDR3 is made up of 14 amino acids. The germline V gene encodes CDR1 SGHTA and CDR2 FQGTGA. The V and J ends lost 3 bases and 8 bases, in that order; junction bases with no gene match: 7. The CDR3 loop is CASSLGTGIGGYTF. CDR3 nucleotide sequence: TGTGCCAGCAGCTTGGGGACAGGGATAGGAGGCTACACCTTC.

The chain links TRBV3-1 to TRBJ2-7, with D possibly matching TRBD2 (6 bases). The germline V gene has CDR1 LGHDT and CDR2 YNNKEL (reference sequence). V shed 5 bases and J shed 3 bases, with 20 bases lying between them. CDR3 size: 16 residues. The CDR3: CASSEGDGGGNYEQYF. The CDR3 DNA sequence: TGTGCCAGCAGCGAAGGGGACGGGGGTGGTAACTACGAGCAGTACTTC.

In DNA form, the CDR3 reads TGTGCCAGCAGCCAAAACAGGGTTAATCAGCCCCTCCACTTT. It translates to CASSQNRVNQPLHF. The chain is built from TRBV11-3 and TRBJ1-6; possibly TRBD1 for D (6 bases). Germline assignment: CDR1 SGHNT and CDR2 YENEEA. The V end was cut by 5 bases, the J end by 13 bases, with 18 bases between. The CDR3 runs to 14 residues.

The chain employs TRBV7-9 and TRBJ1-5; tentatively, D is TRBD1 (5 bases). Germline assignment: CDR1 SEHNR and CDR2 FQNEAQ (reference sequence). This CDR3 is built from 13 residues. Trimming removed 5 bases from V and 4 bases from J, with 9 bases in between. CDR3 DNA sequence: TGTGCCAGCAGCAAAGACAGAAATCAGCCCCAGCATTTT. It specifies CASSKDRNQPQHF.

This clonotype turned up a few times. The V call is TRBV11-2, the J call TRBJ1-2, with TRBD1 matching over 10 bases. The J segment lost 8 bases and the V segment lost 4 bases, leaving 7 bases of the junction unmatched. From germline, CDR1 is SGHAT and CDR2 FQNNGV. The CDR3 contains 14 residues. Written as DNA, the CDR3 is TGTGCCAGCAGCTCTCCGACAGGGGGCGGAGGCTACACCTTC. Translating it yields CASSSPTGGGGYTF. Full variable domain (outside the CDR3, taken from reference TRBV11-2 and TRBJ1-2): EAGVAQSPRYKIIEKRQSVAFWCNPISGHATLYWYQQILGQGPKLLIQFQNNGVVDDSQLPKDRFSAERLKGVDSTLKIQPAKLEDSAVYLCASSSPTGGGGYTFGSGTRLTVV.

This clonotype was counted many times. The chain combines TRBV6-6 with TRBJ2-7; no definite D call. V dropped 5 bases and J dropped 2 bases, with 13 bases sitting between them. There are 14 residues in the CDR3. Germline CDR1 reads MNHNY; CDR2 reads SVGAGI (reference sequence). The CDR3 spells CASSQEQETYEQYF. For the CDR3, the DNA is TGTGCCAGCAGTCAGGAGCAGGAGACCTACGAGCAGTACTTC.

This clonotype has a single count. This sequence joins TRBV2 and TRBJ2-1; D is ambiguous. This CDR3 has 12 amino acids. Trimming removed 6 bases at V and 10 bases at J, with 13 bases between. Germline values: CDR1 SNHLY, CDR2 FYNNEI. The CDR3 nucleotides read TGTGCCAGCAGGGCTGGGCCAGCCGAGCAGTTCTTC. Translating it yields CASRAGPAEQFF.

This clonotype has a single count. This may stem from a read error, because a much larger clone lies one nucleotide away. The chain is built from TRBV5-4 and TRBJ1-4, with D perhaps TRBD1 (6 bases). The CDR3 is 15 amino acids. Trimming pared 4 bases from V and 5 bases from J, leaving 15 bases between. Per germline, CDR1 SGHNT and CDR2 YYREEE (reference sequence). CDR3 residues: CASSREGGGNEKLFF. In nucleotides, the CDR3 is TGTGCCAGCAGCAGAGAGGGGGGAGGAAATGAAAAACTGTTTTTT. Together with reference TRBV5-4 and TRBJ1-4, the CDR3 gives the full variable domain: ETGVTQSPTHLIKTRGQQVTLRCSSQSGHNTVSWYQQALGQGPQFIFQYYREEENGRGNFPPRFSGLQFPNYSSELNVNALELDDSALYLCASSREGGGNEKLFFGSGTQLSVL.

This clonotype was seen repeatedly, ten times or more. The V call is TRBV20-1, the J call TRBJ2-5; TRBD2 might be the D (6 bases). Trimming shortened V by 5 bases and J by 1 base, and 11 bases separated the two germline ends. From germline, CDR1 is DFQATT and CDR2 SNEGSKA (reference sequence). The CDR3 contains 13 residues. The CDR3 coding sequence is TGCAGTGCTCGTGCTAGCGCCCAAGAGACCCAGTACTTC. It yields the protein CSARASAQETQYF.

The chain carries TRBV4-2 and TRBJ1-3, with D possibly being TRBD1 (6 bases). V dropped 1 base and J dropped 11 bases, with 9 bases sitting between them. Germline CDR1 is LGHNA and CDR2 is YNFKEQ. There are 12 residues in the CDR3. The CDR3 is CASSQVDSAIYF. The CDR3 bases are TGTGCCAGCAGCCAAGTGGACAGCGCCATATATTTT.

The chain employs TRBV10-3 and TRBJ2-7; the D is unclear. The CDR3 has 13 amino acids. V was clipped by 1 base and J by 2 bases, with 6 bases between them. The germline CDR1 and CDR2 sequences are ENHRY and SYGVKD. The CDR3 sequence is CAISEWEAYEQYF. Written as DNA, the CDR3 is TGTGCCATCAGTGAGTGGGAAGCCTACGAGCAGTACTTC.

Details on this clonotype: The germline gene is not matched at one end of the junction; a read error may be the cause. For the CDR3, the DNA is TGTGCCAGCAACTTAGGGGGGGCTGAGGGAGAGACCCAGTACTTC. Translation: CASNLGGAEGETQYF. The J gene is TRBJ2-5, the V gene TRBV7-2, with D possibly being TRBD2 (7 bases). The V gene's germline CDR1 is SGHTA and CDR2 FQGNSA. This CDR3 is built from 15 residues.

This clonotype has just a few counts. The chain employs TRBV7-8 and TRBJ1-5; tentatively, D is TRBD2 (6 bases). The DNA end is a closer match to TRBJ2-3, so the J assignment may be wrong. CDR1 and CDR2 (germline): SGHVS, FQNEAQ. The CDR3 loop spans 16 amino acids. The CDR3 sequence is CASSLVSSSGADTQYF. In nucleotides, the CDR3 is TGTGCCAGCAGCTTAGTGTCTAGTTCGGGGGCAGATACGCAGTATTTT.

This clonotype was picked up many times. The chain combines TRBV7-6 with TRBJ1-2; the D is unclear. CDR1 is SGHVS and CDR2 is FNYEAQ in the germline V gene. The CDR3 contains 15 residues. V was clipped by 0 bases and J by 8 bases, with 16 bases between them. The CDR3 here is CASSLAPVRVLGYTF. The CDR3 DNA sequence: TGTGCCAGCAGCTTAGCGCCTGTTAGGGTTCTCGGCTACACCTTC.

The chain is built from TRBV29-1 and TRBJ2-3, with 7 bases fitting TRBD2. Germline V gene sequence: CDR1 SQVTM, CDR2 ANQGSEA. The CDR3 length is 13 residues. V shed 7 bases and J 2 bases; nucleotides not matched to a gene: 6. The DNA of the CDR3 is TGCAGCGGGCGGGGGACCCTCACAGATACGCAGTATTTT. Translating gives CSGRGTLTDTQYF.

On this clonotype: A much larger clone is a single base away; this may be a read error. The rearrangement uses TRBV7-2 and TRBJ2-2; 11 nucleotides align to TRBD2. CDR1 SGHTA and CDR2 FQGNSA come from the germline V gene. V lost 5 bases and J lost 5; bases outside the gene matches: 10. The CDR3 is 17 amino acids. The CDR3 loop is CASSRDIAGGFTGELFF. CDR3 DNA sequence: TGTGCCAGCAGCCGAGACATAGCGGGAGGGTTTACCGGGGAGCTGTTTTTT.

The chain combines TRBV3-1 with TRBJ2-7; weak D call: TRBD2 (5 bases). The CDR3 contains 15 residues. Per germline, CDR1 LGHDT and CDR2 YNNKEL (reference sequence). V lost 3 bases, J lost 6 bases, and 18 bases lay in between. In DNA, the CDR3 is TGTGCCAGCAGCCAGGGCGGGCTAGTAACCCTCGAGCAGTACTTC. Its translation: CASSQGGLVTLEQYF.

The sample holds many counts of this clonotype. The genes are TRBV6-5 and TRBJ2-7, with 10 nucleotides matching TRBD2. Germline assignment: CDR1 MNHEY and CDR2 SVGAGI. The CDR3 contains 15 residues. V shed 6 bases and J 5 bases; nucleotides not matched to a gene: 10. The CDR3 loop is CASRVAGGGADEQYF. CDR3 sequence (DNA): TGTGCCAGCAGAGTAGCGGGAGGAGGAGCCGACGAGCAGTACTTC.

Note on this clonotype: A much larger clone is a single base away; this may be a read error. The chain carries TRBV2 and TRBJ1-2, with unresolved D. Looked up from germline, CDR1 is SNHLY and CDR2 is FYNNEI. This CDR3 contains 16 residues. V shed 5 bases and J shed 0 bases, with 16 bases lying between them. DNA for the CDR3: TGTGCCAGCAGTCTTGGCGGAGGCCTAGCTAACTATGGCTACACCTTC. Its translation: CASSLGGGLANYGYTF.

This clonotype was observed many times. The V and J genes are TRBV29-1 and TRBJ2-7; 11 bases are a match to TRBD2. The germline V gene has CDR1 SQVTM and CDR2 ANQGSEA. This CDR3 spans 13 amino acids. In DNA, the CDR3 is TGCAGTGTAACCGGACTAGCGGGCCACGAGCAGTACTTC. The encoded protein is CSVTGLAGHEQYF.

Worth noting for this clonotype: Because it lacks the conserved phenylalanine or tryptophan at the end, this CDR3 is likely a read error. The DNA is omitted, as the CDR3 cannot be located on it reliably, and the CDR3 follows TCRdb's listing. J is TRBJ1-2 and V is TRBV15; the table's TRBD1 call for D was not verified on the DNA. The CDR3 is 9 residues long, counting both termini. Germline V gene sequence: CDR1 LNHNV, CDR2 YYDKDF (reference sequence). The CDR3 loop reads CATSRRWGY.